This is a list of T cell receptor beta chains from one sample in a study of blood T cell repertoires in COVID-19. TCRdb's copy holds only in-frame clones and misses some; the assay was immunoSEQ multiplex PCR. The data hold fewer than 250,000 clones, with about four fifths observed a single time. Sequenced: PBMCs or T cells enriched from blood (not recorded which). These receptors all come from a man in his 60s who had recovered from COVID-19. Each CDR3 is given with its conserved first and last residue. D genes are given only for firm matches. Not every row has a clone size; where given, it reads once, few, many or a size class.

>-|TRBJ1-5|-|TRBV28
CASFPPGQPQHF
TGTGCCAGCTTTCCGCCGGGACAGCCCCAGCATTTT
>-|TRBJ1-2|-|TRBV3-1/TRBV3-2
CASSQDLSGGYTF
TGTGCCAGCAGCCAAGATCTTAGTGGTGGCTACACCTTC
>-|TRBJ1-1|-|TRBV5-1
CASSLGGQNTEAFF
TGCGCCAGCAGCTTGGGAGGCCAGAACACTGAAGCTTTCTTT
>-|TRBJ1-1|-|TRBV7-2
CASSLATAVHTEAFF
TGTGCCAGCAGCTTAGCCACAGCCGTACATACTGAAGCTTTCTTT
>-|TRBJ1-6|-|TRBV19
CASSPQEYNSPLHF
TGTGCCAGTAGCCCACAGGAGTATAATTCACCCCTCCACTTT
>-|TRBJ2-7|many|TRBV11-3
CASKPYGAASGEQYF
TGTGCCAGCAAACCCTATGGGGCGGCGTCTGGCGAGCAGTACTTC
>-|TRBJ2-7|-|TRBV13
CASSAVPRGGEQYF
TGTGCCAGCAGCGCCGTCCCCAGGGGTGGCGAGCAGTACTTC
>-|TRBJ2-7|many|TRBV15
CATSRGSREQYF
TGTGCCACCAGCAGAGGGTCGCGGGAGCAGTACTTC
>-|TRBJ2-6|-|TRBV14
CASSQAQGRSGANVLTF
TGTGCCAGCAGCCAAGCCCAGGGTCGCTCTGGGGCCAACGTCCTGACTTTC
>TRBD1|TRBJ2-7|-|TRBV11-3
CASSLLRQGRAASSYEQYF
TGTGCCAGCAGCTTATTACGACAGGGGCGGGCGGCTAGCTCCTACGAGCAGTACTTC
>TRBD2|TRBJ2-7|-|TRBV14
CASSSTSESSYEQYF
TGTGCCAGCAGCTCGACTAGCGAAAGCTCCTACGAGCAGTACTTC
>TRBD2|TRBJ2-1|-|TRBV5-1
CASGPSGGYNEQFF
TGCGCCAGCGGACCTAGCGGCGGCTACAATGAGCAGTTCTTC
>TRBD1|TRBJ2-1|once|TRBV12-3/TRBV12-4
CASSLSGGEQFF
TGTGCCAGCAGTTTATCAGGGGGTGAGCAGTTCTTC
>-|TRBJ2-2|-|TRBV3-1/TRBV3-2
CASSQGWSTMTTGELFF
TGTGCCAGCAGCCAAGGATGGAGCACCATGACGACCGGGGAGCTGTTTTTT
>TRBD1|TRBJ1-1|-|TRBV27
CASSLQGAGTEAFF
TGTGCCAGCAGTCTCCAGGGGGCAGGAACTGAAGCTTTCTTT
>TRBD2|TRBJ2-7|once|TRBV11-2
CASSHGGDIYEQYF
TGTGCCAGCAGCCACGGGGGGGACATCTACGAGCAGTACTTC
>-|TRBJ2-7|-|TRBV11-3
CASSRGADEQYF
TGTGCCAGCAGCAGGGGCGCGGACGAGCAGTACTTC
>TRBD1|TRBJ1-2|-|TRBV2
CASSGQGNYGYTF
TGTGCCAGCAGTGGACAGGGCAACTATGGCTACACCTTC
>-|TRBJ2-2|-|TRBV7-2
CASSFMAPNTGELFF
TGTGCCAGCAGCTTTATGGCACCGAACACCGGGGAGCTGTTTTTT
>TRBD1|TRBJ2-5|-|TRBV7-2
CASSLRGPETQYF
TGTGCCAGCAGCTTAAGGGGGCCTGAGACCCAGTACTTC
>-|TRBJ1-3|once|TRBV30
CASISSGNTIYF
TGTGCCTCAATTAGCTCTGGAAACACCATATATTTT
>TRBD2|TRBJ2-1|-|TRBV10-1
CASSESASGGLYNEQFF
TGCGCCAGCAGTGAGTCGGCTAGCGGGGGTTTATACAATGAGCAGTTCTTC
>-|TRBJ1-2|-|TRBV4-3
CASSHLTGIDGYTF
TGCGCCAGCAGCCACCTTACAGGGATAGATGGCTACACCTTC
>-|TRBJ2-5|once|TRBV29-1
CSGKVGLGETQYF
TGCAGCGGAAAGGTGGGGCTAGGGGAGACCCAGTACTTC
>TRBD1|TRBJ2-1|-|TRBV11-3
CASSATGLGFF
TGTGCCAGCAGCGCGACAGGGCTTGGGTTCTTC
>-|TRBJ1-1|-|TRBV29-1
CSVAQGGAEAFF
TGCAGCGTTGCACAGGGTGGCGCTGAAGCTTTCTTT